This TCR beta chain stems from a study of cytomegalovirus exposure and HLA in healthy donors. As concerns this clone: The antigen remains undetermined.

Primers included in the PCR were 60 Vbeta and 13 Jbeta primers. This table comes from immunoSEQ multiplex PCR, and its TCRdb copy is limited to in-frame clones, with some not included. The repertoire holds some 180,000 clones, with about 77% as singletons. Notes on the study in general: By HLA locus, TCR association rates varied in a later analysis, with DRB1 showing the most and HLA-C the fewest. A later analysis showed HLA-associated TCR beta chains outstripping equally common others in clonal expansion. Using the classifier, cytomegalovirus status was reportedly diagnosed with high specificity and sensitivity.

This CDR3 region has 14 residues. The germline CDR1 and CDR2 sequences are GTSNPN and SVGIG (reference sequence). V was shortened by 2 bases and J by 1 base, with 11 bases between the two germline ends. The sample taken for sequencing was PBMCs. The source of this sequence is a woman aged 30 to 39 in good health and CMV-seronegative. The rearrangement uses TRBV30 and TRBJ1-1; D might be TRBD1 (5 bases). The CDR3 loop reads CAWSPRGGNTEAFF. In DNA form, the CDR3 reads TGTGCCTGGAGTCCCCGGGGGGGGAACACTGAAGCTTTCTTT. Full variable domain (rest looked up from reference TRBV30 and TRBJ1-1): SQTIHQWPATLVQPVGSPLSLECTVEGTSNPNLYWYRQAAGRGLQLLFYSVGIGQISSEVPQNLSASRPQDRQFILSSKKLLLSDSGFYLCAWSPRGGNTEAFFGQGTRLTVV.